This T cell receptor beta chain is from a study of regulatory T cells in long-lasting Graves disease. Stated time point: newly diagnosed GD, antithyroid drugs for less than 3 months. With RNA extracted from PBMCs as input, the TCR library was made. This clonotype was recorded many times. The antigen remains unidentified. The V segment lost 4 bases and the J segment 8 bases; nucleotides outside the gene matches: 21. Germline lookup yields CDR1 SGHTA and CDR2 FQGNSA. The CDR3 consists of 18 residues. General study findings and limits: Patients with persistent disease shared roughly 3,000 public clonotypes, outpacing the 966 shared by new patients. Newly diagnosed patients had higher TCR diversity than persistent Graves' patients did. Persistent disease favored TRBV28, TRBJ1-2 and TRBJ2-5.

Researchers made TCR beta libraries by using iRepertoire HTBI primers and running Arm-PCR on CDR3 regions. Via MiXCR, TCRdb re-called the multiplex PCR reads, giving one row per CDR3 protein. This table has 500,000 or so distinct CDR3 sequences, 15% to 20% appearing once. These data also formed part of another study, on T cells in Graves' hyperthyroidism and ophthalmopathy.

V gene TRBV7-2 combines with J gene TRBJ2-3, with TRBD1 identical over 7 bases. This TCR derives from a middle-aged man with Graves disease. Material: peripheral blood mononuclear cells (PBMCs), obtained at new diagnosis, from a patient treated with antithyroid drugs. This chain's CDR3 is CASSSTQGVGTAGGTQYF. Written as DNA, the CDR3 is TGTGCCAGCAGCTCCACGCAGGGAGTCGGGACCGCAGGGGGTACGCAGTATTTT. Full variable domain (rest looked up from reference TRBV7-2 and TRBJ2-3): GAGVSQSPSNKVTEKGKDVELRCDPISGHTALYWYRQSLGQGLEFLIYFQGNSAPDKSGLPSDRFSAERTGGSVSTLTIQRTQQEDSAVYLCASSSTQGVGTAGGTQYFGPGTRLTVL.